This entry features one TCR beta chain sequence. What it recognizes is unknown. TCRdb recomputed calls from the reads with MiXCR, one row per CDR3 protein. The sample lists 150,000 to 200,000 distinct CDR3 sequences; 28% were seen once. This entry is derived from a study of T cell repertoires in cytomegalovirus infection. Study-level findings and limits: Summed frequency of shared TCR beta families picked out CMV carriers who also had the relevant HLA.

The receptor was derived from a human donor in good health (CMV status not recorded). Some clones in this sample may be carry-over from other donors' samples. Specimen: PBMCs.

In DNA form, the CDR3 reads TGTGCCAGTAGTACGGACAGGCGCAATCAGCCCCAGCATTTT. This sequence encodes CASSTDRRNQPQHF. This chain uses TRBV19 with TRBJ1-5, with 7 bases that match TRBD1. This CDR3 region has 14 residues. V trimming: 4 bases; J trimming: 2 bases; junction bases outside the gene matches: 2. Germline V lookup: CDR1 LNHDA, CDR2 SQIVND (reference sequence).